Listed below are T cell receptor beta chains from one sample, sequenced in a study of tumor-infiltrating lymphocytes in primary liver carcinoma. TCRdb called the multiplex PCR reads again in MiXCR, with one record for every CDR3 protein. The sample contains roughly 120,000 distinct CDR3 sequences, around 60% of which appear only once. Source material: liver tumor tissue from sampling region 1. The receptors stem from a woman aged 60 to 75 with primary liver carcinoma and hepatitis B virus infection. CDR3s include the opening cysteine and the closing phenylalanine or tryptophan. D genes are given only for firm matches. Not every row has a clone size; where given, it reads once, few, many or a size class.

v_gene	j_gene	d_gene	abundance	CDR3nt	CDR3aa
TRBV11-2	TRBJ1-5	TRBD1	-	TGTGCCAGCAGCTTCGGACAGGGAGGCGATCAGTCCCAGCATTTT	CASSFGQGGDQSQHF
TRBV11-2	TRBJ2-3	-	many	TGTGCCAGCAGCTTAGGCCTCACAGATACGCAGTATTTT	CASSLGLTDTQYF
TRBV6-1	TRBJ1-5	-	-	TGTGCCAGCAGTCAGTCGAGCTATCAGCCCCAGCATTTT	CASSQSSYQPQHF
TRBV11-2	TRBJ2-7	-	many	TGTGCCAGCAGCTTAGATAGGCAGACTTCCTACGAGCAGTACTTC	CASSLDRQTSYEQYF
TRBV6-5	TRBJ2-5	-	-	TGCACCAGCAGGAGACGTCAGTCCCAAGAGACCCAGTACTTC	CTSRRRQSQETQYF
TRBV2	TRBJ1-6	-	-	TGTGCCAGCAGGGGGGACCTTTCGGGCAATTCACCCCTCCACTTT	CASRGDLSGNSPLHF
TRBV12-3/TRBV12-4	TRBJ2-7	-	-	TGTACCACCCCCAACAGCTCCTACGGGCAGTACTTC	CTTPNSSYGQYF
TRBV6-4	TRBJ2-3	-	once	TGTGCCAGCAGTGATGCAGTGGCGGGGGATACGCAGTATTTT	CASSDAVAGDTQYF
TRBV11-2	TRBJ2-1	-	-	TGTGCCAGCAGCCTGTCGGGATTATGGGACAATGAGCAGTCCTTC	CASSLSGLWDNEQSF
TRBV29-1	TRBJ2-1	TRBD2	few	TGCAGCGTACCCGGGAGGGGCAAAGCCCCTGAGCAGTTCTTC	CSVPGRGKAPEQFF
TRBV28	TRBJ1-5	-	-	TGTGTCAGCAGTTTATTGATTGCCCAGGGGAATCAGCCCCAGCATTTT	CVSSLLIAQGNQPQHF
TRBV6-6	TRBJ1-2	-	-	TGTGCCAGCAGCCACGGACTCCGAAACGGCTATGGCTACACCTTC	CASSHGLRNGYGYTF
TRBV6-5	TRBJ2-7	-	many	TGTGCCAGCAGTATTTCCGGGGCCAAACTGTACTACGAGCAGTACTTC	CASSISGAKLYYEQYF
TRBV7-9	TRBJ2-1	TRBD2	-	TGTGCCAGCAGCTCCCCCCTGGGGGGAGGGATCTACAATGAGCAGTTCTTC	CASSSPLGGGIYNEQFF
TRBV11-1	TRBJ2-7	-	-	TGTGCCAGCAGCCCTCGGATAACAGGACTACGTGAGCAGTACTTC	CASSPRITGLREQYF
TRBV29-1	TRBJ2-5	TRBD2	-	TGTAGCGTTGAAGGTCCGGGACTAGCGAGCGTGAACCAAGAGACCCAGTACTTC	CSVEGPGLASVNQETQYF
TRBV29-1	TRBJ2-7	TRBD2	-	TGCAGCGTGAGCCAGGGACTAGCGGGAGTGCTATACGAGCAGTACTTC	CSVSQGLAGVLYEQYF
TRBV29-1	TRBJ1-2	-	-	TGCAGCGTTGAAGATCCCCGGGACCAGTTTGGCTACACCTTC	CSVEDPRDQFGYTF
TRBV12-3/TRBV12-4	TRBJ2-1	TRBD2	many	TGTGCCAGCAGTTCACCGACTAGCGGAGACAATGAGCAGTTCTTC	CASSSPTSGDNEQFF
TRBV5-1	TRBJ2-3	TRBD1	-	TGCGCCAGCAGCGGTGGACAGGGACGCACAGATACGCAGTATTTT	CASSGGQGRTDTQYF
TRBV11-3	TRBJ2-2	-	-	TGTGCCGGCAGCTTAGGATGTGCAGGGGACACCGGGGAGCTGTTTTTT	CAGSLGCAGDTGELFF
TRBV7-8	TRBJ2-1	-	once	TGTGCCGGCAGCCCCGGGAGACTATCCTTTTACAATGAGCAGTTCTTT	CAGSPGRLSFYNEQFF
TRBV12-3/TRBV12-4	TRBJ2-1	TRBD1	many	TGTGCCAGCAGTTGGGGGGGACAGGGTCGGAATGAGCAGTTCTTC	CASSWGGQGRNEQFF
TRBV29-1	TRBJ1-5	TRBD1	-	TGCAGCGTTCGGACAGGGGATATGCCCCAGCATTTT	CSVRTGDMPQHF
TRBV11-2	TRBJ2-1	-	-	TGTGCCAGCAGCTTAAGGAGGGTCGGGCGTGAACAGTTCTTC	CASSLRRVGREQFF
TRBV29-1	TRBJ2-3	-	-	TGCAGGGTTGGGAAGGCTCAGGGTACCATAGATATGCAGTATTTT	CRVGKAQGTIDMQYF
TRBV5-4	TRBJ2-1	TRBD2	-	TGTACCAGCAGCTTATTGACTAGCGGAGTATACAATGAGCAGTTCTTC	CTSSLLTSGVYNEQFF
TRBV6-2/TRBV6-3	TRBJ2-3	-	-	TGTACCAGCAGGCATGATGGCGGACCGGATACGCAGTATTTT	CTSRHDGGPDTQYF
TRBV6-5	TRBJ2-2	TRBD1	-	TGTTCCAGCAGTGGGACAGGGGGCGGCGGGGAGCTGTTGTTT	CSSSGTGGGGELLF
TRBV28	TRBJ2-5	TRBD1	-	TGTGCCAGCAGTTTAGGACAGGGGGCGTACCAAGAGACCCAGTACTTC	CASSLGQGAYQETQYF
TRBV6-6	TRBJ2-2	-	many	TGTGCCAGCAGTTACTACCGGGGGTCCGGGGAGCTGTTTTTT	CASSYYRGSGELFF
TRBV5-1	TRBJ2-1	-	-	TGCGCCAGCAGCTTGTCAGAGTACAATGATCAGTTCTTC	CASSLSEYNDQFF
TRBV5-1	TRBJ2-7	-	-	TGCGCCAGCCGTGGGGGGGGGCGGTCAACTAGCTCCTACGAGCAGTACTTC	CASRGGGRSTSSYEQYF
TRBV11-2	TRBJ2-1	TRBD2	-	TGTGCCAGCAGCTTAGAGCTGGAGGGAGGGAGCAATGAGCAGTTCTTC	CASSLELEGGSNEQFF
TRBV11-1	TRBJ2-3	TRBD2	few	TGTGCCAGCAGCCTAAGGCAGCGTGCGGGAGGGTCTCACTTT	CASSLRQRAGGSHF
TRBV5-1	TRBJ1-4	TRBD1	-	TGCGCCAGCAGCTTGAACCCTCCCTGGACAGGGTACGAAAAACTGTTTTTT	CASSLNPPWTGYEKLFF
TRBV7-8	TRBJ2-1	TRBD2	-	TGTGCCAGCAGCACCTGGGGGACTAGCGGGAGTGATGAGCAGTTCTTC	CASSTWGTSGSDEQFF
TRBV6-5	TRBJ2-5	TRBD1	-	TGTGCCAGCAGTTCCTCGGGGACAGGGACTGAGGCCCAGTACTTC	CASSSSGTGTEAQYF
TRBV28	TRBJ1-1	-	many	TGTGCCAGCAGTTTGGGGCACACTGAAGCTTTCTTT	CASSLGHTEAFF
TRBV11-1	TRBJ2-1	-	-	TGTGCCAGCAGCTTAAGGGGCCTTGACATGTATGAGCAGTTCTTC	CASSLRGLDMYEQFF
TRBV10-2	TRBJ1-1	-	-	TGCGCCAGCAAGGGGGGAGGGCTTGCACTACCGAACACTGAAGCATTCTTT	CASKGGGLALPNTEAFF
TRBV6-5	TRBJ2-7	-	-	TGTGCCAGCAGGGCGACACTAGTGGGGTACTCATACGAGCAGTACTTC	CASRATLVGYSYEQYF
TRBV7-8	TRBJ2-6	TRBD2	-	TGTGCCAGCAACTTATCTAGCGGGTATGGGGCCAACGTCCTGACTTTC	CASNLSSGYGANVLTF
TRBV11-2	TRBJ1-5	TRBD1	many	TGTGCCAGCAGCTTCACAGGGGATGGTCAGCCCCAGCATTTT	CASSFTGDGQPQHF
TRBV7-9	TRBJ2-3	-	-	TGTGCCAGCAGCTCAGGGACAAGCATAGATACGCAGTATTTT	CASSSGTSIDTQYF